This T cell receptor (beta chain) was identified in a study of shared T cell receptors in the human thymus. TCRdb keeps only in-frame clones here, not all; method: immunoSEQ multiplex PCR. The sample contains hundreds of thousands of clones, 80% to 90% of which appear only once. V dropped 0 bases and J dropped 4 bases, with 10 bases sitting between them. The CDR3 sequence is 14 residues long. CDR1 is MNHEY and CDR2 is SVGAGI in the germline V gene. This same sample was also part of a study on human thymus T cells. Per that study: Resections removed during corrective heart surgery provided the thymus tissue used. Blood and thymic repertoires both appeared biased in V and J gene usage. Related work showed strongly overlapping thymic repertoires across unrelated individuals.

Sample: thymocytes. The rearrangement uses TRBV6-5 and TRBJ2-7; D ambiguous. The source of this sequence is a boy younger than two with a congenital heart defect. CDR3 protein: CASSYSGIRYEQYF. The CDR3 DNA reads TGTGCCAGCAGTTACTCGGGCATCAGATACGAGCAGTACTTC.